This TCR beta chain was observed in a study of cytomegalovirus exposure and HLA in healthy donors (dated by TCRdb to about 2017). Study-level background: A later analysis indicated that the 110 or so validation repertoires were generated on the platform also employed for the 700 or so repertoires of the first cohort. The study aimed to test whether signatures of past pathogen exposure could be identified by cataloging public T cell receptors. Besides the first cohort of under 700 subjects, a separate validation cohort made up of 120 different subjects was used. To predict cytomegalovirus infection status, the study brought together high-throughput TCR immunosequencing, statistical association of individual TCRs with disease status, and machine learning.

Donors formed part of the validation cohort, which comprised 120 subjects and was distinct from the first cohort of 690 or so subjects. General findings and caveats noted by the study authors: In vitro tests confirmed that a few of the cytomegalovirus-associated TCR beta chains recognize cytomegalovirus antigens. Cytomegalovirus status was reported to be diagnosed by the classifier with high specificity and sensitivity in both the original and validation cohorts. A total of roughly 160 TCR beta chains were listed by the study as associated with cytomegalovirus. In a later analysis, TCRs clustered in the first cohort were found to also tend to co-occur in the roughly 120 validation repertoires, with approximately 95% of cluster scores above 0. A later analysis had no HLA typing for the validation cohort, so co-occurrence there was scored across all 130 or so repertoires. Most TCR sequences were seen in very few donors, while some public TCRs were found in many individuals. The authors suggested that the approach could potentially be generalized to other disease states and immunological phenotypes.

Library preparation was by the immunoSEQ multiplex PCR assay. Under the source paper's analysis protocol: To diagnose cytomegalovirus status from the catalog of TCR beta chain sequences, a statistical classification framework was built. The clones in this table, taken by TCRdb from immuneACCESS, are in-frame only. Not every clone is retained; where verified, under half of the shortfall comes from an unresolved V gene, and the cause of the rest is unknown. V, J and clone size are those of that table, while D and trimming were read from the DNA. For this sample there are roughly 65,000 clones; 85% to 95% appear just once. Of the sample, about 4.4% falls within the top ten clones. V loses 6 bases at its end and J loses 4 bases; junction bases beyond the gene matches: 1. The CDR3 contains 15 residues, cysteine and phenylalanine counted. The read is trimmed to its CDR3 DNA, 45 bases read in frame from base 1. As encoded in the germline V gene, CDR1 is ENHRY while CDR2 is SYGVKD.

Concerning this clone: The antigen it binds to is not known. Within one base of it there is no much larger clone, and no base qualities were kept.

This clonotype originated in a man in his late teens or twenties in good health and CMV-seropositive. Recombination connected TRBV10-3 to TRBJ2-1; 15 bases in between match TRBD2. Sequences were obtained from PBMCs. The nucleotide sequence reads as follows: TGTGCCATCAGGGGGACTAGCGGGGGGTACAATGAGCAGTTCTTC. It translates to CAIRGTSGGYNEQFF.